Detailed here is one TCR beta chain. A much more abundant neighbour one base away suggests this may be a read error. CDR1 and CDR2 (germline): SEHNR, FQNEAQ (reference sequence). This CDR3 is built from 16 residues. This entry comes from a study of T cells in Graves' hyperthyroidism and ophthalmopathy. It was RNA transcripts that yielded the amplified TCR beta CDR3 regions. The study used the HTBI primer set for a first-round RT-PCR of the TCR CDR3. TCRdb itself ran the multiplex PCR reads through MiXCR, one entry per CDR3 protein. The sample has hundreds of thousands of distinct CDR3 sequences, around 15% seen once. On the basis of clinical symptoms, serum thyroxine and TRAb, thyroid ultrasound and orbital computed tomography, diagnoses were made.

The TCR sequence derives from a woman aged 18-29 years with Graves' hyperthyroidism. Sequencing was carried out using blood. V and J are TRBV7-9 and TRBJ1-4, with 7 bases identical to TRBD1. DNA of the CDR3: TGTGCCAGCAGCTTCGGCCGGGACAGCCTTAATGAAAAACTGTCTTTT. Protein product: CASSFGRDSLNEKLSF.